Below are 21 T cell receptor beta chains sequenced from a single sample in a study of cytomegalovirus exposure and HLA in healthy donors. The PCR ran on 60 Vbeta and 13 Jbeta primers. Clones were sequenced by immunoSEQ multiplex PCR, and TCRdb holds only the in-frame ones, with some missing. The sample has about 160,000 clones, roughly nine tenths seen once. Sequencing was done on a sample of PBMCs. These receptors were collected from a woman aged 25-40 years in good health and CMV-seronegative.

This chain connects TRBV7-7 to TRBJ2-5; 8 nucleotides agree with TRBD2. The CDR3 covers 14 residues. The germline V gene has CDR1 SSHAT and CDR2 FNYEAQ (reference sequence). The J segment lost 1 base and the V segment lost 3 bases, leaving 1 base of the junction unmatched. CDR3 residues: CASSFSGAQETQYF. The CDR3 DNA reads as TGTGCCAGCAGCTTTAGCGGGGCCCAAGAGACCCAGTACTTC.

CDR3 DNA sequence: TGTGCCAGTAGTAATCGGGGTTTTGTCGATACGCAGTATTTT. Protein sequence: CASSNRGFVDTQYF. The J gene is TRBJ2-3, the V gene TRBV19; possible D gene TRBD2, 5 bases. Per germline, CDR1 LNHDA and CDR2 SQIVND (reference sequence). The CDR3 length is 14 residues. Trimming took 4 bases from V and 6 from J, leaving 14 bases between them.

The chain is built from TRBV2 and TRBJ1-1; D unclear. V was trimmed by 1 base and J by 1 base, leaving 13 bases between them. The CDR3 totals 16 residues. Germline V gene sequence: CDR1 SNHLY, CDR2 FYNNEI. CDR3 sequence (DNA): TGTGCCAGCAGTGAAGAACCGGTCCCTGGGAACACTGAAGCTTTCTTT. Residues: CASSEEPVPGNTEAFF.

This rearrangement joins TRBV11-2 to TRBJ1-2; TRBD1 might be the D (6 bases). Trimming took 5 bases from V and 5 from J, leaving 15 bases between them. This CDR3 spans 14 amino acids. CDR1 is SGHAT and CDR2 is FQNNGV in the germline V gene. DNA of the CDR3: TGTGCCAGCAGCCTATCGGACAGCTATTATGGCTACACCTTC. Its protein product is CASSLSDSYYGYTF.

A note on this clone: This CDR3 is also generated by other DNA sequences in the sample. This chain connects TRBV4-3 to TRBJ1-5, with D possibly TRBD1 on 5 matching bases. This CDR3 has 15 amino acids. Trimming removed 0 bases at V and 2 bases at J, with 8 bases between. CDR1 and CDR2 from the germline V gene are LGHNA and YSLEER. The CDR3 bases are TGCGCCAGCAGCCAAGAGGCGGGACGCAATCAGCCCCAGCATTTT. This gives the protein CASSQEAGRNQPQHF.

The rearrangement uses TRBV5-4 and TRBJ2-3, with unresolved D. V was pared by 5 bases and J by 3 bases, with 22 bases between. CDR1 SGHNT and CDR2 YYREEE come from the germline V gene (reference sequence). The CDR3 spans 17 residues. The DNA for the CDR3 is TGTGCCAGCAGTCATGCCCCGCGTCTCCTATCGACAGATACGCAGTATTTT. Protein product: CASSHAPRLLSTDTQYF.

This clone was counted a few times. The chain has TRBV6-6 and TRBJ2-5; 10 nucleotides match TRBD2. The CDR3 consists of 16 residues. Germline V lookup: CDR1 MNHNY, CDR2 SVGAGI (reference sequence). The junction had 3 bases not matched to a gene; V was cut back by 0 bases and J by 2 bases. CDR3 region: CASSYSSGRTQETQYF. The CDR3 region has the DNA TGTGCCAGCAGTTACTCTAGCGGGAGGACACAAGAGACCCAGTACTTC.

The rearrangement joins TRBV28 to TRBJ1-2; D remains unclear. Germline V CDR1 and CDR2: MDHEN, SYDVKM. Trimming took off 2 bases at V and 4 bases at J, with 11 bases between the two ends. The CDR3 is 14 amino acids. This CDR3 is CASSLQNPFYGYTF. For the CDR3, the DNA is TGTGCCAGCAGTTTACAGAACCCATTCTATGGCTACACCTTC.

The rearrangement joins TRBV10-3 to TRBJ2-2; no reliable D call. CDR3 size: 14 residues. Germline CDR1 is ENHRY and CDR2 is SYGVKD. V gave up 2 bases and J gave up 5 bases, with 9 bases separating them. CDR3 nucleotide sequence: TGTGCCATCAGTGAGGCCGGGTTGACCGGGGAGCTGTTTTTT. Protein sequence: CAISEAGLTGELFF.

This clone has more than one count but fewer than ten. The rearrangement joins TRBV10-1 to TRBJ1-1; 8 bases are shared with TRBD1. The CDR3 is made up of 15 amino acids. With V trimmed by 4 bases and J by 0 bases, 4 bases remained unmatched. Germline V gene sequence: CDR1 WNHNN, CDR2 SYGVQD (reference sequence). This CDR3 is CASSAQGAMNTEAFF. CDR3 bases: TGCGCCAGCAGTGCCCAGGGGGCGATGAACACTGAAGCTTTCTTT.

The genes are TRBV27 and TRBJ2-3; D might be TRBD2 (7 bases). Trimming removed 4 bases from V and 0 bases from J, with 11 bases in between. This CDR3 spans 15 amino acids. The germline CDR1 and CDR2 sequences are MNHEY and SMNVEV (reference sequence). The CDR3 DNA follows: TGTGCCAGCAGTTATCGGGGGGCTAGCACAGATACGCAGTATTTT. Translating it yields CASSYRGASTDTQYF.

This clone appeared once. The J gene is TRBJ1-2, the V gene TRBV29-1, with unresolved D. V was clipped by 6 bases and J by 6 bases, with 11 bases between them. CDR3 size: 11 residues. Looked up from germline, CDR1 is SQVTM and CDR2 is ANQGSEA. This CDR3 is CSVEPDNGYTF. As DNA, the CDR3 is TGCAGCGTGGAACCCGACAATGGCTACACCTTC.

The genes are TRBV4-3 and TRBJ1-2; 8 bases fit TRBD1. The germline gives CDR1 LGHNA, CDR2 YSLEER. CDR3 size: 17 residues. V shed 4 bases, J shed 4 bases, and the junction held 14 bases outside the gene matches. In nucleotides, the CDR3 is TGCGCCAGCAGCCCAGGGTCAGGGGGCGATTTCGTCTATGGCTACACCTTC. Translation gives CASSPGSGGDFVYGYTF.

J is TRBJ1-5 and V is TRBV5-6, with no clear D. From germline, CDR1 is SGHDT and CDR2 YYEEEE. This CDR3 region has 15 residues. V was pared by 4 bases and J by 7 bases, with 18 bases between. This CDR3 reads CASSRADNRRQPQHF. CDR3 bases: TGTGCCAGCAGCCGCGCTGACAACCGTAGACAGCCCCAGCATTTT.

This clone was detected once. The J gene is TRBJ2-5, the V gene TRBV6-6, with D possibly TRBD1 on 6 matching bases. The V and J ends lost 5 bases and 2 bases respectively, with 18 bases between them. CDR1 and CDR2 (germline): MNHNY, SVGAGI (reference sequence). The CDR3 sequence is 16 residues long. In nucleotides, the CDR3 is TGTGCCAGCAGTGCTACAGCTACAGGGCGACAAGAGACCCAGTACTTC. Its protein product is CASSATATGRQETQYF.

This clone was recorded only once. V and J are TRBV5-8 and TRBJ2-7; a weak D match, TRBD2 (7 bases). Germline CDR1 is SGHTS and CDR2 is YDEGEE. This CDR3 region has 15 residues. The germline V and J ends were trimmed by 4 bases and 7 bases, with 21 bases remaining between them. Here the CDR3 reads CASSTFGGGQGEQYF. The CDR3 DNA reads TGTGCCAGCAGCACCTTTGGCGGGGGCCAGGGGGAGCAGTACTTC.

This chain joins TRBV27 and TRBJ2-7, with D tentatively TRBD2 (5 bases). The CDR3 is made up of 16 amino acids. Germline loops: CDR1 MNHEY, CDR2 SMNVEV (reference sequence). V was shortened by 6 bases and J by 0 bases, with 18 bases between the two germline ends. The CDR3, as DNA: TGTGCCAGCAGCTACGGGATATCCTGGGACTCCTACGAGCAGTACTTC. Protein product: CASSYGISWDSYEQYF.

The V call is TRBV6-1, the J call TRBJ1-5, with D tentatively TRBD1 (6 bases). V lost 2 bases and J lost 5, with 22 bases in between. The CDR3 runs to 18 residues. Germline lookup yields CDR1 MNHNS and CDR2 SASEGT. CDR3 in amino acids: CASSEQGPVAGMDQPQHF. The CDR3 nucleotides read TGTGCCAGCAGTGAACAGGGGCCGGTGGCAGGGATGGATCAGCCCCAGCATTTT.

V usage is TRBV29-1 and J usage is TRBJ2-7, with 10 bases that match TRBD1. Trimming took 6 bases from V and 3 from J; bases not matched to a gene: 2. CDR3 length equals 12 residues. The germline V gene has CDR1 SQVTM and CDR2 ANQGSEA. CDR3 residues: CSVGQGVYEQYF. In DNA, the CDR3 is TGCAGCGTAGGACAGGGGGTCTACGAGCAGTACTTC.

The CDR3 DNA is TGTGCCAGCAGCCAAGAACTAGCGGGGGGTCCGTACGAGCAGTACTTC. Encoded protein: CASSQELAGGPYEQYF. The genes are TRBV4-2 and TRBJ2-7; 12 bases agree with TRBD2. Trimming removed 0 bases from V and 4 bases from J; junction bases left unmatched: 4. The CDR3 totals 16 residues. Germline-derived CDR1 and CDR2 are LGHNA and YNFKEQ.

The V and J genes are TRBV5-1 and TRBJ2-7; 7 nucleotides line up with TRBD2. Losses at the gene ends were 4 bases for V and 0 bases for J; bases not matched to a gene: 7. Germline V CDR1 and CDR2: SGHRS, YFSETQ. The CDR3 totals 15 residues. For the CDR3, the DNA is TGCGCCAGCAGCGACCCTAGCGGAAACTCCTACGAGCAGTACTTC. Translating it yields CASSDPSGNSYEQYF.